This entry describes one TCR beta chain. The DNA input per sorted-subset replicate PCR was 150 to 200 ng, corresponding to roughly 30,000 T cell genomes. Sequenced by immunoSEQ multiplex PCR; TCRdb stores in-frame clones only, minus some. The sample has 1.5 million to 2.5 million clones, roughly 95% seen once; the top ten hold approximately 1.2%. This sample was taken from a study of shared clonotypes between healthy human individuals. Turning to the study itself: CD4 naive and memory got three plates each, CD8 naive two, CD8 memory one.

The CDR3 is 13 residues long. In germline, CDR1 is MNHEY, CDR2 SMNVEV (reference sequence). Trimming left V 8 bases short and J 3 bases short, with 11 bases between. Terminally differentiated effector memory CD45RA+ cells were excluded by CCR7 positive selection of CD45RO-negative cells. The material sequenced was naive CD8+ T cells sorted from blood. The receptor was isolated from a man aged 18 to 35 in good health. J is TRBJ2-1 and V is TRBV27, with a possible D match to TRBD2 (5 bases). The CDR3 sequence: CASSTGIYNEQFF. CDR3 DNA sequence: TGTGCCAGCTCGACGGGAATCTACAATGAGCAGTTCTTC.